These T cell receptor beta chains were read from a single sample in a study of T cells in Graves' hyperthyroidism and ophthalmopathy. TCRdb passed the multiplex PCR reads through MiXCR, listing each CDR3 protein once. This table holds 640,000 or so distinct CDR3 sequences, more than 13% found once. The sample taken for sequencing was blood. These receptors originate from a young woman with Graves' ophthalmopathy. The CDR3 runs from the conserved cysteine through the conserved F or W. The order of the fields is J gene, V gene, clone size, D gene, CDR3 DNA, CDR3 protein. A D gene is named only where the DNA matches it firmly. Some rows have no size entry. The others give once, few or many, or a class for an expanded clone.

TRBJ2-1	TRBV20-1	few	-	TGCAGTGCTAGAGACGAGAGCACCGGGTACAATGAGCAGTTCTTC	CSARDESTGYNEQFF
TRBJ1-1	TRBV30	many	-	TGTGCCTGGAGTACGGACGGCATGAACACTGAAGCTTTCTTT	CAWSTDGMNTEAFF
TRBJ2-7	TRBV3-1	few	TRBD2	TGTGCCAGCAGCCAGGGAGCGGGAGGGGGACACGAGCAGTACTTC	CASSQGAGGGHEQYF
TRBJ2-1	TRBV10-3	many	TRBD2	TGTGCCATCAGGGGTTCGGGGCTAGCGGTCTACAATGAGCAGTTCTTC	CAIRGSGLAVYNEQFF
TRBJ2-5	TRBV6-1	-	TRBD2	TGTGCCAGCAATAAAATTAGGACTAGCGCCCGACTCCAAGAGACCCAGTACTTC	CASNKIRTSARLQETQYF
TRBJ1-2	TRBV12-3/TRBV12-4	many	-	TGTGCCAGCAGGGCGGGACCCGTCTATGGCTACACCTTC	CASRAGPVYGYTF
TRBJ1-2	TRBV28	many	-	TGTGCCAGCACCTGGGGCACCAGTTCTTATGGCTACACCTTC	CASTWGTSSYGYTF
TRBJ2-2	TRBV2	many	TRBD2	TGTGCCAGCAGTGATGCCGGGACTAGTCCCGGGGAGCTGTTTTTT	CASSDAGTSPGELFF
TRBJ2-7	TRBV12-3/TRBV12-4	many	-	TGTGCCAGCAGTCCACTCAACAGGGAGCCCCTCTACGAGCAGTACTTC	CASSPLNREPLYEQYF
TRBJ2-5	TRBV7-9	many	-	TGTGCCAGCAGCACCGGGACCCCAGAGACCCAGTACTTC	CASSTGTPETQYF
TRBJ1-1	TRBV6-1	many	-	TGTGCCAGCAGCCCAGGCCCCGGGGGTGAAGCTTTCTTT	CASSPGPGGEAFF
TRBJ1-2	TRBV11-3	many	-	TGTGCCAGCAGCAGAACCGGCTATGGCTACACCTTC	CASSRTGYGYTF
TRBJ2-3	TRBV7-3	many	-	TGTGCCAGCAGCCCAATAGCGGTGAGCACAGATACGCAGTATTTT	CASSPIAVSTDTQYF
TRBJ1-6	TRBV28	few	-	TGTGCCAGCAGTTTAAGAGAGTCACCCCTCCACTTT	CASSLRESPLHF
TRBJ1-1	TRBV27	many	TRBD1	TGTGCCAGCAGTTTACGGACAGGGTTTGAAGCTTTCTTT	CASSLRTGFEAFF
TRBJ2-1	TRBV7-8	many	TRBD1	TGTGCCAGCAGCTTAGCGGGAACCGGGACAGAACATTCCGGAGAGTTCTTC	CASSLAGTGTEHSGEFF
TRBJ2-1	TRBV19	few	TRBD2	TGTGCCAGTAGTCCAATTTTGGCGGGAGTATCCTACAATGAGCAGTTCTTC	CASSPILAGVSYNEQFF
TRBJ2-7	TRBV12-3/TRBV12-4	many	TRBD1	TGTGCCAGCAGTCCGGGGACAGTGAACGAGCAGTACTTC	CASSPGTVNEQYF
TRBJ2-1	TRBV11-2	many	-	TGTGCCAGCAGCTTACGTCGGCGGGACTACAATGAGCAGTTCTTC	CASSLRRRDYNEQFF
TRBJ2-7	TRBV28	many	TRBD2	TGTGCCAGCAGTTCCTCAGCGGGGCAAGGCTCCTACGAGCAGTACTTC	CASSSSAGQGSYEQYF
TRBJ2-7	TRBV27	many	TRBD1	TGTGCCAGCCGACAGGGACCCTACGAGCAGTACTTC	CASRQGPYEQYF
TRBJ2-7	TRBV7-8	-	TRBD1	TGTGCCAGCCGGGACAGGGGTTCGAGCTCCTACGAGCAGTACTTC	CASRDRGSSSYEQYF
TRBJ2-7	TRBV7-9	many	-	TGTGCCAGCAGCTTAGGAACGGCCGGCTACGAGCAGTACTTC	CASSLGTAGYEQYF
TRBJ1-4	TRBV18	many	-	TGTGCCAGCTCACAGCAGGGAGTAGGTGAAAAACTGTTTTTT	CASSQQGVGEKLFF
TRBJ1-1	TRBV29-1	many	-	TGCAGCGTTGGACAGAGGGTGAACACTGAAGCTTTCTTT	CSVGQRVNTEAFF
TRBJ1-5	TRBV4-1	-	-	TGCGCCAGCAGCCCAAGATCAGTTAGCAATCAGCCCCAGCATTTT	CASSPRSVSNQPQHF
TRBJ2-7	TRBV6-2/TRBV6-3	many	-	TGTGCCAGCAGTTACCCTCACTACGAGCAGTACTTC	CASSYPHYEQYF
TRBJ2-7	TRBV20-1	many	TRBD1	TGCAGTGCTACTCCGGGACAGACGACAGACGAGCAGTACTTC	CSATPGQTTDEQYF
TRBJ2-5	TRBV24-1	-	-	TGTGCCACCAGTGATTTGGTCAGGGGGGTAGAGACCCAGTACTTC	CATSDLVRGVETQYF
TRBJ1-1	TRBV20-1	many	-	TGCAGTGCTAGCCCCATATTAGGTAGGGGCGCTGAAGCTTTCTTT	CSASPILGRGAEAFF
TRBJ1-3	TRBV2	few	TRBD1	TGTGCCAGCAGTAAACAGGGGCACTCTGGAAACACCATATATTTT	CASSKQGHSGNTIYF